The clone carrying this T cell receptor (beta chain) has a count of ten or more. The CDR3 is 14 residues long. V shed 7 bases and J 2 bases; nucleotides not matched to a gene: 5. The V gene's germline CDR1 is SNHLY and CDR2 FYNNEI. Preparation of the TCRbeta library involved a method that used unique molecular identifiers. TCRdb analysed the PCR reads with MiXCR anew, one entry per CDR3 protein. The sample contains around 200,000 distinct CDR3 sequences, 6.5% to 7.5% of which appear only once. This sample is drawn from a study of T-cell reconstitution after alpha-beta-depleted transplantation in children.

The chain carries TRBV2 and TRBJ2-3, with 8 bases matching TRBD2. The origin of this receptor is a human donor who donated a stem cell graft to a child with Wiskott-Aldrich syndrome. The specimen comprised PBMCs from the stem cell graft donor, sampled from the stem cell graft. For the CDR3, the DNA is TGTGCCAGCATAGGCGGGAGGAACACAGATACGCAGTATTTT. It codes for CASIGGRNTDTQYF.